The next 30 T cell receptor beta chains were all read from a single sample in a study of radiotherapy plus CTLA-4 blockade in lung cancer. Sequencing was performed with immunoSEQ multiplex PCR; in TCRdb, only in-frame clones are kept and a portion is missing. The table includes approximately 90,000 clones, roughly 85% detected once. The material sequenced was peripheral blood, taken from a patient treated with radiotherapy plus ipilimumab. The source of these receptors is a human donor with non-small cell lung cancer who had stable disease on radiotherapy plus ipilimumab.

The CDR3 reads CASQGFSFVEQYF. DNA for the CDR3: TGCGCCAGTCAGGGGTTTAGTTTTGTCGAGCAGTACTTC. J is TRBJ2-7 and V is TRBV10-2; TRBD1 might be the D (6 bases). V was cut by 9 bases and J by 6 bases, with 18 bases left in between. This CDR3 has 13 residues. CDR1 and CDR2 from the germline V gene are WSHSY and SAAADI.

The rearrangement links TRBV27 to TRBJ2-4; D assignment may be TRBD1 or TRBD2 (5 bases each). With 4 bases removed from V and 4 bases from J, the gap between germline ends came to 14 bases. CDR3 length: 15 residues. Germline V gene lookup returns CDR1 MNHEY and CDR2 SMNVEV (reference sequence). The CDR3 loop reads CASSSARDEKNIQYF. CDR3 DNA: TGTGCCAGCAGTTCCGCCCGGGACGAGAAAAACATTCAGTACTTC.

The chain joins TRBV5-1 to TRBJ2-5; possibly TRBD1 or TRBD2 for D (5 bases each). Between the trimmed V and J ends, which lost 4 bases and 2 bases, there was a span of 21 bases. The germline V gene has CDR1 SGHRS and CDR2 YFSETQ. This CDR3 has 17 amino acids. Written as DNA, the CDR3 is TGCGCCAGCAGCGCCTACCCCGGGACCGGCGGGCAAGAGACCCAGTACTTC. This encodes CASSAYPGTGGQETQYF. Full variable domain (rest looked up from reference TRBV5-1 and TRBJ2-5): KAGVTQTPRYLIKTRGQQVTLSCSPISGHRSVSWYQQTPGQGLQFLFEYFSETQRNKGNFPGRFSGRQFSNSRSEMNVSTLELGDSALYLCASSAYPGTGGQETQYFGPGTRLLVL.

The chain has TRBV11-2 and TRBJ2-1; D is perhaps TRBD1 or TRBD2 (5 bases each). The CDR3 length is 13 residues. Germline V CDR1 and CDR2: SGHAT, FQNNGV. Trimming cost V 11 bases and J 10 bases, with 21 bases left between them. This CDR3 is CASRRDVVGEQFF. CDR3 coding DNA: TGTGCCTCCCGACGGGACGTCGTCGGGGAGCAGTTCTTC.

The count of this clone is one. This chain uses TRBV19 with TRBJ2-7, with a weak D call TRBD1 (5 bases). The CDR3 is 15 amino acids. Trimming left V 5 bases short and J 2 bases short, with 16 bases between. Germline lookup yields CDR1 LNHDA and CDR2 SQIVND (reference sequence). CDR3 amino acids: CASSSTWVGAYEQYF. The CDR3 bases are TGTGCCAGTAGTTCCACCTGGGTAGGGGCCTACGAGCAGTACTTC.

The chain joins TRBV6-1 to TRBJ1-1; no clear D gene. Trimming removed 5 bases from V and 4 bases from J, with 11 bases in between. The germline gives CDR1 MNHNS, CDR2 SASEGT. CDR3 size: 13 residues. CDR3 residues: CASSQGRGTEAFF. In DNA, the CDR3 is TGTGCCAGCAGTCAAGGACGGGGCACTGAAGCTTTCTTT.

A few counts support this clone. V usage is TRBV7-6 and J usage is TRBJ2-7, with 9 bases fitting TRBD1. The germline V gene has CDR1 SGHVS and CDR2 FNYEAQ. This CDR3 is built from 13 residues. Trimming at V came to 3 bases and at J to 7 bases, leaving 4 bases not matched to a gene. The CDR3 region has the DNA TGTGCCAGCAGCTTGGGGACAGGGAGGGAGCAGTACTTC. Protein: CASSLGTGREQYF.

The chain couples TRBV27 to TRBJ2-6; TRBD1 aligns across 8 bases. The CDR3 loop spans 18 amino acids. With V trimmed by 3 bases and J by 0 bases, 7 bases remained unmatched. Germline CDR1 and CDR2: MNHEY and SMNVEV (reference sequence). Here the CDR3 DNA reads TGTGCCAGCAGTTTCCATGGGACAGGCCCCTCTGGGGCCAACGTCCTGACTTTC. The encoded protein is CASSFHGTGPSGANVLTF.

This chain links TRBV18 with TRBJ1-1; D might be TRBD1 (5 bases). V lost 4 bases and J 0 bases, leaving 9 bases between the germline ends. This CDR3 is built from 14 residues. Germline CDR1 reads KGHSH; CDR2 reads LQKENI. Here the CDR3 reads CASSRRDVNTEAFF. The CDR3, as DNA: TGTGCCAGCTCACGCAGGGACGTGAACACTGAAGCTTTCTTT.

This chain joins TRBV18 and TRBJ1-1; no clear D gene. Trimming stripped 3 bases from V and 0 bases from J, with 11 bases between. Germline CDR1 KGHSH, CDR2 LQKENI. CDR3 length: 15 residues. DNA of the CDR3: TGTGCCAGCTCACCGACGGTATTGATGAACACTGAAGCTTTCTTT. Translation gives CASSPTVLMNTEAFF.

The chain employs TRBV6-5 and TRBJ2-2; D is ambiguous. CDR1 MNHEY and CDR2 SVGAGI come from the germline V gene. V lost 4 bases to trimming and J lost 1 base, with 10 bases between them. The CDR3 covers 15 residues. The CDR3: CASSFYRGNTGELFF. The DNA for the CDR3 is TGTGCCAGCAGTTTCTATAGAGGGAACACCGGGGAGCTGTTTTTT.

J is TRBJ1-2 and V is TRBV7-9; possibly TRBD1 for D (5 bases). The CDR3 has 15 residues. Trimming left V 1 base short and J 0 bases short, with 9 bases between. Germline V gene sequence: CDR1 SEHNR, CDR2 FQNEAQ (reference sequence). CDR3 loop: CASSLGDGANYGYTF. CDR3 DNA: TGTGCCAGCAGCTTAGGGGACGGAGCTAACTATGGCTACACCTTC.

The chain carries TRBV27 and TRBJ1-5; TRBD1 aligns across 10 bases. The J segment lost 5 bases and the V segment lost 9 bases, leaving 7 bases of the junction unmatched. There are 14 residues in the CDR3. The V gene's germline CDR1 is MNHEY and CDR2 SMNVEV (reference sequence). The CDR3 loop is CARSGTGVDQPQHF. CDR3 bases: TGTGCCAGATCCGGGACAGGGGTTGATCAGCCCCAGCATTTT.

There are a few counts of this clone. The rearrangement uses TRBV7-9 and TRBJ1-5; D possibly corresponds to TRBD1 (6 bases). The CDR3 covers 17 residues. Per germline, CDR1 SEHNR and CDR2 FQNEAQ (reference sequence). The ends were cut back, 1 base at V and 2 bases at J, with 15 bases in the middle. The CDR3 DNA reads as TGTGCCAGCAGCTTAGAGGTCGTCAGGGGAGGCAATCAGCCCCAGCATTTT. Residues: CASSLEVVRGGNQPQHF.

V is TRBV15 and J is TRBJ2-2, with 7 nucleotides matching TRBD1. This CDR3 region has 15 residues. Germline V gives CDR1 LNHNV, CDR2 YYDKDF (reference sequence). V shed 0 bases, J shed 3 bases, and the junction held 1 base outside the gene matches. The CDR3 DNA is TGTGCCACCAGCAGAGATCAGGGGGACACCGGGGAGCTGTTTTTT. Translating gives CATSRDQGDTGELFF.

The chain recombines TRBV6-1 with TRBJ2-3; D not certain. Between the trimmed V and J ends, which lost 3 bases and 0 bases, there was a span of 10 bases. Germline V gives CDR1 MNHNS, CDR2 SASEGT. There are 15 residues in the CDR3. The CDR3 sequence is CASSDSTTSTDTQYF. The CDR3, as DNA: TGTGCCAGCAGTGACTCCACTACTAGCACAGATACGCAGTATTTT.

The genes are TRBV4-2 and TRBJ2-1; D ambiguous. The CDR3 covers 13 residues. CDR1 is LGHNA and CDR2 is YNFKEQ in the germline V gene. Trimming pared 4 bases from V and 7 bases from J, leaving 11 bases between. CDR3 in DNA: TGTGCCAGCAGCCCGGGCGGACGGAATGAGCAGTTCTTC. Its protein is CASSPGGRNEQFF.

The chain joins TRBV11-3 to TRBJ2-5; either TRBD1 or TRBD2 may fit D (6 bases each). V shed 4 bases and J shed 0 bases, with 15 bases lying between them. Germline-derived CDR1 and CDR2 are SGHNT and YENEEA. The CDR3 runs 16 residues. CDR3 region: CASSSSSGAHQETQYF. In DNA form, the CDR3 reads TGTGCCAGCAGCTCCAGCTCGGGGGCCCACCAAGAGACCCAGTACTTC.

This clone has just one count. The chain recombines TRBV29-1 with TRBJ2-7; D may correspond to TRBD1 or TRBD2 (5 bases each). Germline CDR1 SQVTM, CDR2 ANQGSEA. The CDR3 is 12 residues long. V was trimmed by 6 bases and J by 7 bases, leaving 16 bases between them. The CDR3 here is CSVRPGALEQYF. In nucleotides, the CDR3 is TGCAGCGTCCGCCCCGGGGCGCTTGAGCAGTACTTC.

V is TRBV5-4 and J is TRBJ1-3; D gene ambiguous. The germline V gene encodes CDR1 SGHNT and CDR2 YYREEE (reference sequence). V was pared by 0 bases and J by 0 bases, with 10 bases between. CDR3 length: 16 residues. The CDR3 region is CASSLGSSRSGNTIYF. The CDR3 nucleotides are TGTGCCAGCAGCTTGGGCTCAAGCCGCTCTGGAAACACCATATATTTT.

This clone was seen once. The chain links TRBV6-5 to TRBJ1-4; a possible D gene is TRBD1 (6 bases). Trimming stripped 7 bases from V and 8 bases from J, with 11 bases between. This CDR3 comprises 12 residues. Germline V gene data show CDR1 as MNHEY and CDR2 as SVGAGI. In DNA form, the CDR3 reads TGTGCCAGCAAATCAGGGGAGGAAAAACTGTTTTTT. Protein product: CASKSGEEKLFF.

The chain employs TRBV7-2 and TRBJ1-1; D is unclear. There are 14 residues in the CDR3. The ends were cut back, 4 bases at V and 6 bases at J, with 15 bases in the middle. CDR1 and CDR2 from the germline V gene are SGHTA and FQGNSA. The CDR3 here is CASSYPWGGAEAFF. CDR3 coding DNA: TGTGCCAGCAGCTACCCTTGGGGTGGCGCTGAAGCTTTCTTT.

The chain carries TRBV14 and TRBJ2-7; D is tentatively TRBD1 or TRBD2 (5 bases each). The CDR3 covers 14 residues. Germline V lookup: CDR1 SGHDN, CDR2 FVKESK. The V and J ends lost 0 bases and 4 bases respectively, with 10 bases between them. CDR3 sequence: CASSQDLGPYEQYF. The CDR3 nucleotides are TGTGCCAGCAGCCAAGATCTGGGACCTTACGAGCAGTACTTC. Full variable domain (remainder filled in from reference TRBV14 and TRBJ2-7): EAGVTQFPSHSVIEKGQTVTLRCDPISGHDNLYWYRRVMGKEIKFLLHFVKESKQDESGMPNNRFLAERTGGTYSTLKVQPAELEDSGVYFCASSQDLGPYEQYFGPGTRLTVT.

The CDR3 here is CASSEGWGRGGTGELFF. CDR3 bases: TGTGCCAGCAGTGAGGGTTGGGGTAGGGGGGGCACCGGGGAGCTGTTTTTT. V gene TRBV6-1 combines with J gene TRBJ2-2, with D perhaps TRBD2 (7 bases). Germline lookup yields CDR1 MNHNS and CDR2 SASEGT. The CDR3 contains 17 residues. V was trimmed by 3 bases and J by 4 bases, leaving 18 bases between them.

CDR3 region: CAWRGTGGYQPQHF. Written as DNA, the CDR3 is TGTGCCTGGAGGGGGACAGGGGGCTATCAGCCCCAGCATTTT. The genes are TRBV30 and TRBJ1-5, with TRBD1 identical over 12 bases. Germline values: CDR1 GTSNPN, CDR2 SVGIG (reference sequence). Trimming at V came to 3 bases and at J to 5 bases, leaving 2 bases not matched to a gene. This CDR3 spans 14 amino acids.

The rearrangement links TRBV6-6 to TRBJ2-5; 7 positions match TRBD2. Trimming removed 2 bases from V and 2 bases from J; junction bases left unmatched: 8. Germline assignment: CDR1 MNHNY and CDR2 SVGAGI (reference sequence). There are 16 residues in the CDR3. The CDR3: CASSYPGTTGQETQYF. The DNA of the CDR3 is TGTGCCAGCAGTTACCCTGGGACTACCGGGCAAGAGACCCAGTACTTC.

The CDR3 sequence: CASSPNTGGTGGMNTEAFF. CDR3 in DNA: TGTGCCAGCAGCCCCAACACCGGCGGGACAGGGGGGATGAACACTGAAGCTTTCTTT. V is TRBV4-2 and J is TRBJ1-1; 11 bases fit TRBD1. The CDR3 sequence is 19 residues long. With 4 bases clipped from V and 0 bases from J, the junction kept 13 bases outside the gene matches. Germline CDR1 is LGHNA and CDR2 is YNFKEQ.

The chain is built from TRBV27 and TRBJ2-3; D uncertain. Germline CDR1 MNHEY, CDR2 SMNVEV (reference sequence). The CDR3 is 15 residues long. Between the trimmed V and J ends, which lost 2 bases and 1 base, there was a span of 10 bases. DNA for the CDR3: TGTGCCAGCAGTTTACTTGGCGGACGCACAGATACGCAGTATTTT. Protein sequence: CASSLLGGRTDTQYF.

This chain uses TRBV10-3 with TRBJ1-1, with 9 bases identical to TRBD1. The V segment lost 3 bases and the J segment 3 bases; nucleotides outside the gene matches: 5. Germline CDR1 is ENHRY and CDR2 is SYGVKD. This CDR3 is built from 15 residues. CDR3: CAISDWTGDDTEAFF. The CDR3 nucleotides are TGTGCCATCAGTGACTGGACAGGGGACGACACTGAAGCTTTCTTT.

The DNA for the CDR3 is TGTGCCAGCAGTTCCCTAGCTAGCGGGAGGTACGAGCAGTACTTC. Protein: CASSSLASGRYEQYF. J is TRBJ2-7 and V is TRBV28; 11 nucleotides align to TRBD2. This CDR3 contains 15 residues. V lost 4 bases to trimming and J lost 4 bases; unmatched junction nucleotides: 6. From germline, CDR1 is MDHEN and CDR2 SYDVKM. Based on the CDR3 plus reference TRBV28 and TRBJ2-7, the full variable domain is DVKVTQSSRYLVKRTGEKVFLECVQDMDHENMFWYRQDPGLGLRLIYFSYDVKMKEKGDIPEGYSVSREKKERFSLILESASTNQTSMYLCASSSLASGRYEQYFGPGTRLTVT.